This T cell receptor beta chain stems from a study of blood T cells in healthy people across ages. Notes on this clonotype: Its target is unknown.

Investigators took about 9.2 milliliters of peripheral blood from every donor. Study-wide findings and caveats: Age brought a roughly linear fall in TCR beta diversity measured per million T cells.

CDR1 and CDR2 (germline): SGHRS, YFSETQ. This CDR3 contains 15 residues. The use of a sample-barcoded 5' primer and a J-beta primer mix characterized a second PCR of roughly 7 to 11 cycles. Samples each returned at least 2.5 million CDR3-containing paired-end reads. One entry per CDR3 protein, called by TCRdb with MiXCR from the 5' RACE reads. This table holds 1.5 million to 2 million distinct CDR3 sequences, about 28% found once. This clonotype originated in a woman aged 30 to 39 in good health. The chain is built from TRBV5-1 and TRBJ2-4, with 7 bases aligning to TRBD1. With the DNA end fitting TRBJ2-7 better, the J assignment may be wrong. The sequencing sample was made of blood. Here the CDR3 reads CASSNDRTGPYEQYF. The CDR3 nucleotides read TGCGCCAGCAGCAATGACAGGACAGGACCCTACGAGCAGTACTTC.